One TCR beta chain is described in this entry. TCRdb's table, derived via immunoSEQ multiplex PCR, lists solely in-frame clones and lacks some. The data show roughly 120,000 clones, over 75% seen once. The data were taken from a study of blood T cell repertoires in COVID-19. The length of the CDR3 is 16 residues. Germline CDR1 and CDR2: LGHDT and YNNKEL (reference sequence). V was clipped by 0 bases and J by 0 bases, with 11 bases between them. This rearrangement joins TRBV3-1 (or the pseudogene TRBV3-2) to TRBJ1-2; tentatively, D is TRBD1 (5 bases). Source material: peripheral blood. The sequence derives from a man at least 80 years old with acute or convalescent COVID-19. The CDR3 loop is CASSQDPATANYGYTF. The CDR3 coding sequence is TGTGCCAGCAGCCAAGATCCCGCGACAGCTAACTATGGCTACACCTTC.